This T cell receptor beta chain comes out of a study of Ad26.COV2.S vaccination and SARS-CoV-2 variants. Study overall: Ad26.COV2.S given intramuscularly, once or twice 56 days apart.

Trimming shortened V by 6 bases and J by 0 bases, and 10 bases separated the two germline ends. This CDR3 is built from 14 residues. Germline-derived CDR1 and CDR2 are ENHRY and SYGVKD. TCRdb keeps only in-frame clones here, not all; method: immunoSEQ multiplex PCR. Altogether around 300,000 clones are present, about 89% being singletons, with the ten largest covering 5%. Comment on this clone: Its antigen is currently unknown.

Study-wide results and limits: Reportedly, spike-specific CD8+ and CD4+ T cell responses achieved substantial breadth once vaccination had taken place.

Treatment here: about 20 received Ad26.COV2.S at low or high dose, single or two shots; about 5 received placebo; per-sample allocation not given. Each sample was drawn 63 days after the first injection (of vaccine or placebo). An adult of 18-55 years in Boston served as donor. The TCR sequence derives from a person between 18 and 65 years old who received the Ad26.COV2.S COVID-19 vaccine or a placebo. The source was peripheral blood, collected in a trial of Ad26.COV2.S vaccine versus placebo. The rearrangement links TRBV10-3 to TRBJ2-3; D gene ambiguous. CDR3 DNA: TGTGCCATCAGAGGTCCTTTAAGCACAGATACGCAGTATTTT. This translates into CAIRGPLSTDTQYF.